These T cell receptor beta chains were read from a single sample in a study of radiation and T cells in renal cell carcinoma. Measured with immunoSEQ multiplex PCR; TCRdb has only the in-frame clones, and not every one. The top ten clones hold 5% to 6.5% of a sample with about 120,000 clones, about four fifths of them seen once. The material was blood, obtained from a patient whose treatment included radiotherapy and nephrectomy. The receptors were sampled from a man aged 50 or older with renal cell carcinoma. Each CDR3 is given with its conserved first and last residue. The D gene is left open where the match is weak. Only some rows state a clone size, as once, few, many or a class for expanded clones.

D | J | V | size | CDR3 | DNA
TRBD1 | TRBJ1-2 | TRBV7-8 | few | CASSPYRGVGSNYGYTF | TGTGCCAGCAGCCCCTACAGGGGAGTGGGGTCTAACTATGGCTACACCTTC
. | TRBJ1-5 | TRBV9 | . | CASSVGGFGQPQHF | TGTGCCAGCAGCGTCGGGGGTTTTGGTCAGCCCCAGCATTTT
TRBD1 | TRBJ2-7 | TRBV7-2 | . | CASSLSGQTYEQYF | TGTGCCAGCAGCTTATCGGGACAGACCTACGAGCAGTACTTC
TRBD1 | TRBJ2-7 | TRBV5-1 | . | CASSLSTGPDEQYF | TGCGCCAGCAGCTTATCGACAGGGCCTGACGAGCAGTACTTC
. | TRBJ1-1 | TRBV30 | . | CAGTRIEAFF | TGTGCCGGGACCAGGATTGAAGCTTTCTTT
. | TRBJ1-1 | TRBV6-1 | . | CASSVWANTEAFF | TGTGCCAGCAGTGTATGGGCTAACACTGAAGCTTTCTTT
TRBD1 | TRBJ1-6 | TRBV5-4 | . | CASSLGGQGFNSPLHF | TGTGCCAGCAGCTTGGGCGGACAGGGGTTCAATTCACCCCTCCACTTT
TRBD1 | TRBJ2-5 | TRBV23-1 | . | CASSQSSRGQGRRETQYF | TGCGCCAGCAGTCAATCGTCCCGGGGACAGGGCCGTCGAGAGACCCAGTACTTC
. | TRBJ1-1 | TRBV11-1 | once | CASSSDIMNTEAFF | TGTGCCAGCAGCTCAGACATTATGAACACTGAAGCTTTCTTT
. | TRBJ2-7 | TRBV7-8 | . | CASSFGGPLEQYF | TGTGCCAGCAGCTTCGGGGGACCCCTCGAGCAGTACTTC
. | TRBJ2-2 | TRBV6-5 | . | CASSRLDTGELFF | TGTGCCAGCAGTAGACTTGACACCGGGGAGCTGTTTTTT
. | TRBJ1-5 | TRBV2 | . | CASGAALNQPQHF | TGTGCCAGCGGGGCGGCCCTGAATCAGCCCCAGCATTTT
TRBD2 | TRBJ2-7 | TRBV5-1 | . | CASSFSGSGNEQYF | TGCGCCAGCAGCTTTAGCGGGAGTGGCAACGAGCAGTACTTC
. | TRBJ1-6 | TRBV9 | . | CASSGPRSPLHF | TGTGCCAGCAGCGGCCCACGGTCACCCCTCCACTTT
. | TRBJ2-7 | TRBV4-2 | . | CASSQDVGRRGGNEQYF | TGTGCCAGCAGCCAGGATGTGGGGCGCAGGGGCGGCAACGAGCAGTACTTC
. | TRBJ2-1 | TRBV9 | . | CASSVGWGDEQFF | TGTGCCAGCAGCGTAGGATGGGGGGATGAGCAGTTCTTC
. | TRBJ2-3 | TRBV9 | . | CASSVTPQGGGDTQYF | TGTGCCAGCAGCGTAACCCCCCAGGGGGGCGGAGATACGCAGTATTTT
. | TRBJ2-1 | TRBV6-6 | many | CASSYTTRGDEQFF | TGTGCCAGCAGTTACACGACGCGCGGCGATGAGCAGTTCTTC
TRBD1 | TRBJ1-5 | TRBV5-8 | . | CASSATGLSNQPQHF | TGTGCCAGCAGCGCGACAGGGCTTTCCAATCAGCCCCAGCATTTT
TRBD1 | TRBJ2-7 | TRBV5-1 | . | CASSLSQGAIYEQYF | TGCGCCAGCAGCTTGTCGCAGGGGGCTATCTACGAGCAGTACTTC
. | TRBJ2-3 | TRBV9 | . | CASSLRDSITDTQYF | TGTGCCAGCAGCCTCCGGGACTCAATCACAGATACGCAGTATTTT
. | TRBJ2-7 | TRBV7-2 | few | CASSLAAGANSYEQYF | TGTGCCAGCAGCTTAGCGGCGGGGGCAAACTCCTACGAGCAGTACTTC
. | TRBJ1-1 | TRBV7-3 | . | CASSLQGKGMNTEAFF | TGTGCCAGCAGCTTACAGGGGAAAGGGATGAACACTGAAGCTTTCTTT
. | TRBJ2-1 | TRBV29-1 | . | CSVGSSFHSYNEQFF | TGCAGCGTTGGGTCCTCATTCCACTCCTACAATGAGCAGTTCTTC
. | TRBJ2-7 | TRBV27 | . | CASSLSGEREQYF | TGTGCCAGCAGTTTATCGGGGGAGAGGGAGCAGTACTTC
. | TRBJ2-5 | TRBV10-2 | . | CASTIGLPSVVETQYF | TGCGCCAGCACCATCGGACTGCCTAGCGTTGTAGAGACCCAGTACTTC
TRBD2 | TRBJ2-5 | TRBV5-4 | . | CASSLAASGVGGQETQYF | TGTGCCAGCAGCTTGGCGGCTAGCGGGGTAGGGGGTCAAGAGACCCAGTACTTC
. | TRBJ1-1 | TRBV27 | . | CASSRGGTEAFF | TGTGCCAGCAGCCGCGGGGGGACTGAAGCTTTCTTT
TRBD1 | TRBJ2-2 | TRBV2 | . | CASSGDRANTGELFF | TGTGCCAGCAGTGGGGACAGAGCGAACACCGGGGAGCTGTTTTTT
. | TRBJ2-3 | TRBV10-3 | . | CAISEGGGTDTQYF | TGTGCCATCAGTGAAGGCGGGGGCACAGATACGCAGTATTTT
. | TRBJ2-1 | TRBV19 | once | CASQSQLLGEQFF | TGTGCCAGTCAGTCCCAGCTTCTCGGTGAGCAGTTCTTC
. | TRBJ2-5 | TRBV6-5 | . | CASRGETLPQETQYF | TGTGCCAGCAGGGGGGAGACTCTTCCACAAGAGACCCAGTACTTC
TRBD2 | TRBJ2-1 | TRBV7-9 | few | CASSGLAVYNEQFF | TGTGCCAGCAGCGGACTAGCGGTATACAATGAGCAGTTCTTC
. | TRBJ2-2 | TRBV19 | . | CASTKGNRRNTGELFF | TGTGCCAGTACCAAAGGGAACCGGAGAAACACCGGGGAGCTGTTTTTT
. | TRBJ1-5 | TRBV28 | . | CASSSHGGLDQPQHF | TGTGCCAGCAGTTCCCACGGGGGACTGGATCAGCCCCAGCATTTT
. | TRBJ2-7 | TRBV7-2 | . | CASSLEAGNYEQYF | TGTGCCAGCAGCTTAGAGGCAGGGAACTACGAGCAGTACTTC
. | TRBJ2-7 | TRBV4-2 | . | CASSQYGASGEQYF | TGTGCCAGCAGCCAATACGGGGCGTCAGGGGAGCAGTACTTC
. | TRBJ2-7 | TRBV6-5 | . | CASSYQGGNEQYF | TGTGCCAGCAGTTACCAGGGTGGGAACGAGCAGTACTTC
. | TRBJ2-3 | TRBV4-2 | . | CASSQRGGQRELQYF | TGTGCCAGCAGCCAGCGTGGAGGACAACGGGAGCTGCAGTATTTT
. | TRBJ1-2 | TRBV6-1 | . | CASSDGVRNYGYTF | TGTGCCAGCAGTGATGGGGTGAGAAACTATGGCTACACCTTC
. | TRBJ1-1 | TRBV7-8 | . | CASSLVFVSEAEAFF | TGTGCCAGCAGCTTAGTTTTTGTCAGCGAGGCTGAAGCTTTCTTT
. | TRBJ1-5 | TRBV18 | . | CASSPRYGAGNQPQHF | TGTGCCAGCTCACCAAGGTACGGGGCTGGCAATCAGCCCCAGCATTTT